What follows are 10 T cell receptor beta chains derived from one specimen sequenced in a study of blood T cell repertoires in COVID-19. Measured with immunoSEQ multiplex PCR; TCRdb has only the in-frame clones, and not every one. The repertoire holds 200,000 to 250,000 clones, with around 89% as singletons. Material for sequencing was PBMCs or T cells enriched from blood (not recorded which). These receptors were collected from a man aged 50-60 years who had been exposed to COVID-19.

The V and J genes are TRBV5-1 and TRBJ1-1; 9 nucleotides agree with TRBD1. The CDR3 sequence is 15 residues long. Germline CDR1 reads SGHRS; CDR2 reads YFSETQ. Trimming cost V 5 bases and J 1 base; bases outside gene matches: 6. CDR3 amino acids: CASRQTTGGNTEAFF. DNA of the CDR3: TGCGCCAGCAGACAAACGACAGGGGGGAACACTGAAGCTTTCTTT. Using reference TRBV5-1 and TRBJ1-1 for the parts outside the CDR3, the full variable domain is KAGVTQTPRYLIKTRGQQVTLSCSPISGHRSVSWYQQTPGQGLQFLFEYFSETQRNKGNFPGRFSGRQFSNSRSEMNVSTLELGDSALYLCASRQTTGGNTEAFFGQGTRLTVV.

The rearrangement joins TRBV19 to TRBJ2-6, with D unresolved. Germline lookup yields CDR1 LNHDA and CDR2 SQIVND (reference sequence). V lost 2 bases, J lost 0 bases, and 5 bases lay in between. The CDR3 is 15 residues long. The CDR3 DNA reads as TGTGCCAGTAGTATATTGCGCTCTGGGGCCAACGTCCTGACTTTC. This sequence encodes CASSILRSGANVLTF.

The sample holds a few counts of this clone. Other DNA variants within this sample encode the same CDR3. This chain uses TRBV7-2 with TRBJ2-7, with D uncertain. Germline V gives CDR1 SGHTA, CDR2 FQGNSA. V was pared by 5 bases and J by 4 bases, with 6 bases between. The CDR3 is made up of 11 amino acids. The CDR3 nucleotides read TGTGCCAGCAGCAGCTATTACGAGCAGTACTTC. It specifies CASSSYYEQYF.

J is TRBJ1-4 and V is TRBV29-1; maybe TRBD1 (6 bases). The V gene's germline CDR1 is SQVTM and CDR2 ANQGSEA. The CDR3 is 13 amino acids. V was clipped by 4 bases and J by 5 bases, with 11 bases between them. CDR3 DNA sequence: TGCAGCGTTGGGGGGCAGGGGAATGAAAAACTGTTTTTT. It encodes CSVGGQGNEKLFF.

This chain links TRBV27 with TRBJ1-1; the D gene is possibly TRBD1 (6 bases). The CDR3 spans 17 residues. Trimming took off 2 bases at V and 6 bases at J, with 22 bases between the two ends. Germline V gives CDR1 MNHEY, CDR2 SMNVEV (reference sequence). The CDR3 DNA reads TGTGCCAGCAGTTTAGTTCGGGGAGGGGGTCTTGAGGCTGAAGCTTTCTTT. This encodes CASSLVRGGGLEAEAFF.

This chain uses TRBV5-1 with TRBJ2-5; TRBD1 might be the D (6 bases). The CDR3 covers 14 residues. Germline V CDR1 and CDR2: SGHRS, YFSETQ. Trimming pared 6 bases from V and 2 bases from J, leaving 14 bases between. The CDR3: CASTDGQIQETQYF. The CDR3 nucleotides read TGCGCCAGCACCGATGGACAGATACAAGAGACCCAGTACTTC.

V is TRBV2 and J is TRBJ1-5; a possible D gene is TRBD1 (5 bases). Germline V lookup: CDR1 SNHLY, CDR2 FYNNEI. Trimming removed 8 bases at V and 1 base at J, with 18 bases between. CDR3 length: 16 residues. The CDR3 protein is CASGRPGGGSNQPQHF. The CDR3 DNA follows: TGTGCCAGCGGACGACCGGGGGGAGGAAGCAATCAGCCCCAGCATTTT.

This sequence joins TRBV30 and TRBJ2-7; TRBD1 might be the D (5 bases). The length of the CDR3 is 11 residues. The V end lost 2 bases, the J end lost 6 bases, and 8 bases lay between the germline ends. Germline V lookup: CDR1 GTSNPN, CDR2 SVGIG (reference sequence). The chain's CDR3 is CAWSLGVEQYF. CDR3 bases: TGTGCCTGGAGTCTAGGGGTCGAGCAGTACTTC.

The genes are TRBV5-1 and TRBJ2-7; a possible D gene is TRBD1 (5 bases). The CDR3 sequence is 14 residues long. The germline V gene has CDR1 SGHRS and CDR2 YFSETQ. V was clipped by 4 bases and J by 4 bases, with 15 bases between them. The CDR3, as DNA: TGCGCCAGCAGCGAAGGACATGAATATTACGAGCAGTACTTC. Amino acid sequence: CASSEGHEYYEQYF.

The gene calls are TRBV12-3 or TRBV12-4 and TRBJ1-4, with TRBD1 as a possible D gene (5 bases). Deletions cut 6 bases from V and 8 bases from J, with 13 bases between. The length of the CDR3 is 13 residues. The CDR3 loop reads CASSRAGDEKLFF. DNA of the CDR3: TGTGCCAGCAGCCGGGCGGGGGACGAAAAACTGTTTTTT.